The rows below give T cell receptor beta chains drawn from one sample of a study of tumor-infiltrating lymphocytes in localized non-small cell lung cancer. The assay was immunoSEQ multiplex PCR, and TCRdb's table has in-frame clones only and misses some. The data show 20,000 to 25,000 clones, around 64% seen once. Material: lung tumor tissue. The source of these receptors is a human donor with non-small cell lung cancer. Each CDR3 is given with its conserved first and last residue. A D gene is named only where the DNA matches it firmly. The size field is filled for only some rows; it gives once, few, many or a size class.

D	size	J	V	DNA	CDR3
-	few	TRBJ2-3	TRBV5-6	TGTGCCAGCAGCCTCAGGTACTTGACTACAGATACGCAGTATTTT	CASSLRYLTTDTQYF
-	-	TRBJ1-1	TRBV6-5	TGTGCCAGCAATTTGGGAGGTGAAGCTTTCTTT	CASNLGGEAFF
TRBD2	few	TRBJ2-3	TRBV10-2	TGCGCCAGCAGTGACCCCGTTTTAGCGGGAGGGAGCACAGATACGCAGTATTTT	CASSDPVLAGGSTDTQYF
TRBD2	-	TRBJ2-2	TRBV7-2	TGTGCCAGCAGCTTAGCGGGGGGGGAGAGTAGCGGGGAGCTGTTTTTT	CASSLAGGESSGELFF
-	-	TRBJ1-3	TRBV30	TGTGCCTGGAGTCCCCTTACCCCTGGAAACACCATATATTTT	CAWSPLTPGNTIYF
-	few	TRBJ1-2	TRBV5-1	TGCGCCAGCAGGAGGGACTATGGCTACACCTTC	CASRRDYGYTF
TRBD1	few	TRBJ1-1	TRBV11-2	TGTGCCAGCAGCCCCCGGACAGGGGGCACTGAAGCTTTCTTT	CASSPRTGGTEAFF
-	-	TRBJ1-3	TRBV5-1	TGCGCCAGCAGCTTGGCCGGAGGGAATACAATGGATTTT	CASSLAGGNTMDF
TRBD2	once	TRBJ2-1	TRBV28	TGTGCCAGCAGTCATCACGGGACTAGTCTCCGAAGCCCCTTAAGGAGCTCCTACAATGAGCAGTTCTTC	CASSHHGTSLRSPLRSSYNEQFF
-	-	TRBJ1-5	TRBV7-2	TGTGCCAGCAGCTTCGGAGGGGGGGATCAGCCCCAGCATTTT	CASSFGGGDQPQHF
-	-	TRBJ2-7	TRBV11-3	TGTGCCAGCTCAGAAAACTGGGGATACGAGCAGTACTTC	CASSENWGYEQYF
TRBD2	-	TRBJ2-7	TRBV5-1	TGCGCCAGCAAGAGAGGCGGGGGAGCCAACGGGGTAGGACCCTACGAGCAGTACTTC	CASKRGGGANGVGPYEQYF
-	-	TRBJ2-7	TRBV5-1	TGCGCCAGCAGCTTTACGGGGATAACCTACGAGCAGTACTTC	CASSFTGITYEQYF
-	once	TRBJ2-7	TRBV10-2	TGCGCCAGCAGTCAGGGGCACGAGCAGTACTTC	CASSQGHEQYF
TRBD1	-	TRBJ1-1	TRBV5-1	TGCGCCAGCAGCGGGCCGGGACAGGGCAGGGCTGAAGCTTTCTTT	CASSGPGQGRAEAFF
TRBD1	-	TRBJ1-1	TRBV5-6	TGTGCCAGCAGCGTCGGGACAGGGGGGATGATTACTGAAGCTTTCTTT	CASSVGTGGMITEAFF
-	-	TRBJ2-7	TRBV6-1	TGTGCCAGCAGTCACGTGGGGTTGGAGTACTTC	CASSHVGLEYF
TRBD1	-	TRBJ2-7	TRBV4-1	TGCGCCAGCAGCCAAGATTCAGGAGGGACAGGGGGCATTTACGAGCAGTACTTC	CASSQDSGGTGGIYEQYF
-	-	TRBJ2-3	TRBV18	TGTGCCAGCTCATGGCAGGGGCCCACAGATACGCAGTATTTT	CASSWQGPTDTQYF
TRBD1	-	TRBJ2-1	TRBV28	TGTGCCAGCAGTTTAGCGGGACAGGGATGGAAGAATGAGCAGTTCTTC	CASSLAGQGWKNEQFF
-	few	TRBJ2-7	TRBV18	TGTGCCAGCTCACCATTACGGAGCAGCTCCTACGAGCAGTACTTC	CASSPLRSSSYEQYF
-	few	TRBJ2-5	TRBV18	TGTGCCAGCTCACCCGGAGGAGGCAGGGCAGAGACCCAGTACTTC	CASSPGGGRAETQYF